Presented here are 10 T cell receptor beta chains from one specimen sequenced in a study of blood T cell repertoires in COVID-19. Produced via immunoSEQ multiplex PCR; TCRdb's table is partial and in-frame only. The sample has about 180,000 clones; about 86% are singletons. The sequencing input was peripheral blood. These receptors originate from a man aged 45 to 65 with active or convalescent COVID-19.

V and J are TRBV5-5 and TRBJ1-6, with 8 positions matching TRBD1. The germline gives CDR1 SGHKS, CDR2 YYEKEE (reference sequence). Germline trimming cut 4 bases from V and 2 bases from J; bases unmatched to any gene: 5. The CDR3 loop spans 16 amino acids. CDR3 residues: CASSRQGSAYNSPLHF. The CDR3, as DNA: TGTGCCAGCAGCCGACAGGGGAGCGCCTATAATTCACCCCTCCACTTT.

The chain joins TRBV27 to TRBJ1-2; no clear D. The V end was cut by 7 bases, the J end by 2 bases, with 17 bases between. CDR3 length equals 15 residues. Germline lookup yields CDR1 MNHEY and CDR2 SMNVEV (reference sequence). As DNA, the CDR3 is TGTGCCAGCATTCCCCAGTGGCAGTCAAACTATGGCTACACCTTC. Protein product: CASIPQWQSNYGYTF.

CDR3 coding DNA: TGTGCCATCAGTCCGGGACTAGCGGGAGATAATGAGCAGTTCTTC. Its translation: CAISPGLAGDNEQFF. The rearrangement uses TRBV10-3 and TRBJ2-1; 14 bases match TRBD2. V lost 5 bases, J lost 7 bases, and 4 bases stayed unmatched. In germline, CDR1 is ENHRY, CDR2 SYGVKD. This CDR3 spans 15 amino acids.

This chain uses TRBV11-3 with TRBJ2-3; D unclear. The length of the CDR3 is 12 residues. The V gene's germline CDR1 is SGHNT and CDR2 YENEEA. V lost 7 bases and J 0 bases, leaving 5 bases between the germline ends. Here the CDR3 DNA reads TGTGCCAGCACCCAGAGCACAGATACGCAGTATTTT. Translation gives CASTQSTDTQYF.

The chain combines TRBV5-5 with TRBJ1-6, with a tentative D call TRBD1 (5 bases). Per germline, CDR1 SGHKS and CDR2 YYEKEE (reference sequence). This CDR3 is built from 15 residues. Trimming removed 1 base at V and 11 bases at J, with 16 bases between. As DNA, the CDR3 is TGTGCCAGCAGCTTGCAGGGATCGGTACGGACACCCCTCCACTTT. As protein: CASSLQGSVRTPLHF.

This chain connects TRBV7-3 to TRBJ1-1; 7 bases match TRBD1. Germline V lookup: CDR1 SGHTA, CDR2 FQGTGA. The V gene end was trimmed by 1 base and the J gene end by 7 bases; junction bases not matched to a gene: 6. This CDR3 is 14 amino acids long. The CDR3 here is CASSLKQGRDEAFF. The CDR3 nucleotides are TGTGCCAGCAGCTTAAAACAGGGGCGAGATGAAGCTTTCTTT.

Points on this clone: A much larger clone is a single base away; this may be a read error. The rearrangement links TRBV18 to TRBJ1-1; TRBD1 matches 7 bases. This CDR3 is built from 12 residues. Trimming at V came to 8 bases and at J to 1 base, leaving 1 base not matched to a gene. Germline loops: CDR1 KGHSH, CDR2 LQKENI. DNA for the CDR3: TGTGCCAGCAGGACAGGGAACACTGAAGCTTTCTTT. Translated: CASRTGNTEAFF.

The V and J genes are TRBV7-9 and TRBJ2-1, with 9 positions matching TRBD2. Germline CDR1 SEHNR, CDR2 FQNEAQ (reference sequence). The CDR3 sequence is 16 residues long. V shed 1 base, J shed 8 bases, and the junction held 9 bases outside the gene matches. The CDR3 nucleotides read TGTGCCAGCAGCTTAGGTGGGACTAGCCTTGCCGATGAGCAGTTCTTC. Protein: CASSLGGTSLADEQFF.

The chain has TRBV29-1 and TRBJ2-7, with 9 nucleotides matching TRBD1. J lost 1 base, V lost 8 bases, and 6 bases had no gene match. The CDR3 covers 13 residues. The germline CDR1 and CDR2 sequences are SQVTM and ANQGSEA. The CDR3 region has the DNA TGCAGCATCGGACAGGGGATTTCCTACGAGCAGTACTTC. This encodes CSIGQGISYEQYF.

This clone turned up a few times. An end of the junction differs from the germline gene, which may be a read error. DNA for the CDR3: TGTGCCAGCATCCAAAAGCCCACAGGAACCAGGACCGGGGAGCTGTTTTTT. This codes for CASIQKPTGTRTGELFF. This sequence joins TRBV3-1 (or the pseudogene TRBV3-2) and TRBJ2-2; maybe TRBD1 (5 bases). Germline lookup yields CDR1 LGHDT and CDR2 YNNKEL (reference sequence). This CDR3 contains 17 residues.